This entry describes one TCR beta chain. This record comes from a study of patients and donors after allogeneic stem cell transplantation. The germline gives CDR1 LGHNA, CDR2 YSLEER. There are 15 residues in the CDR3. Trimming cost V 4 bases and J 2 bases, with 9 bases left between them. TCRdb reanalysed the RT-PCR reads using MiXCR and keeps one entry per CDR3 protein. The data hold tens of thousands of distinct CDR3 sequences, with 48% observed a single time. The rearrangement joins TRBV4-3 to TRBJ2-6; TRBD1 or TRBD2 may be the D gene (5 bases each). This sequence originates from a human donor who was either an allogeneic HSCT recipient or a stem cell or donor lymphocyte infusion donor (not recorded which). It is not recorded whose cells these are; they may come from a transplant donor. The source material was blood, either unsorted or a sorted T cell fraction (not recorded which). DNA for the CDR3: TGCGCCAGCAGCCCGCAGGGAGCTGGGGCCAACGTCCTGACTTTC. This gives the protein CASSPQGAGANVLTF.